This T cell receptor beta chain was recovered during a study of radiotherapy plus CTLA-4 blockade in lung cancer. Study context: Of the patients, about 19% showed objective responses and more than 30% attained disease control.

Focal radiation plus CTLA-4 blockade with ipilimumab was administered to patients who had chemo-refractory metastatic non-small-cell lung cancer. Sequencing used immunoSEQ multiplex PCR; TCRdb keeps in-frame clones, though not all of them. The repertoire holds fewer than 70,000 clones, with around 79% as singletons. CDR3 length: 17 residues. Looked up from germline, CDR1 is LGHNA and CDR2 is YSLEER. The V gene lost 3 bases and the J gene lost 2 bases, with 17 bases spanning the gap. Regarding the study as a whole: Early shifts in blood T cell clones, with interferon-beta, reportedly predicted response best. Blood TCR clones of tumor origin expanded after radiotherapy plus ipilimumab.

For this clone: The antigen remains unidentified.

The specimen comprised peripheral blood, sampled from a patient treated with radiotherapy plus ipilimumab. This sequence joins TRBV4-3 and TRBJ1-5; perhaps TRBD1 as D (6 bases). The TCR was taken from a human donor with non-small cell lung cancer who had a complete response to radiotherapy plus ipilimumab. CDR3 bases: TGCGCCAGCAGCCAGGGTACAGGGAATTGGGGCAATCAGCCCCAGCATTTT. Its translation is CASSQGTGNWGNQPQHF.